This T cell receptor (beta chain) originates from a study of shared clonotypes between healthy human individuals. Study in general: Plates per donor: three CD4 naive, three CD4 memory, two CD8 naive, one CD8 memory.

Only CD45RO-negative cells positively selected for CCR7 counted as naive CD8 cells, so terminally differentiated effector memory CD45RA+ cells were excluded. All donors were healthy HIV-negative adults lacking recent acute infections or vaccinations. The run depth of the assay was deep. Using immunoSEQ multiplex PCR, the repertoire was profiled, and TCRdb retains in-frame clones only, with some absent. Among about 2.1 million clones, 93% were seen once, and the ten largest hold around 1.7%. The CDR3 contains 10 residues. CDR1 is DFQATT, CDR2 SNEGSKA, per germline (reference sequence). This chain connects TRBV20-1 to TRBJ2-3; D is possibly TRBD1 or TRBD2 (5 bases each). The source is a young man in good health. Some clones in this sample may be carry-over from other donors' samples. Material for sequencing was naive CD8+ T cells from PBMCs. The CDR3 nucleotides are TGCTTCGGGGCAAAAAATACGCAGTATTTT. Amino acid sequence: CFGAKNTQYF.